The rows below give T cell receptor beta chains drawn from one sample of a study of shared clonotypes between healthy human individuals. Clones were sequenced by immunoSEQ multiplex PCR, and TCRdb holds only the in-frame ones, with some missing. The sample yields 2 million to 2.5 million clones, about 93% seen once. Sequenced: naive CD8+ T cells from PBMCs. Receptor source: a young man in good health. Some clones in this sample may be carry-over from other donors' samples. Each CDR3 is given with its conserved first and last residue. Each record gives: J gene, D gene, V gene, clone size, CDR3 DNA, CDR3 protein. The D gene is left open where the match is weak. For some rows the clone size is stated as once, few or many, or as a class when expanded; others skip it.

J: TRBJ2-7; D: -; V: TRBV6-5; size: -; DNA: TGTGCCAGCAGTTACGGACAGTTCTACGAGCAGTACTTC; CDR3: CASSYGQFYEQYF
J: TRBJ2-2; D: -; V: TRBV10-1; size: few; DNA: TGCGCCAGCAGTGATTCTAGCACCGGGGAGCTGTTTTTT; CDR3: CASSDSSTGELFF
J: TRBJ2-7; D: -; V: TRBV7-2; size: -; DNA: TGTGCCAGCAGCTTAGGCTACGGGGCTAGCCGCTACGAGCAGTACTTC; CDR3: CASSLGYGASRYEQYF
J: TRBJ2-7; D: -; V: TRBV20-1; size: -; DNA: TGCAGTGCTAGCACTTACGAGCAGTACTTC; CDR3: CSASTYEQYF
J: TRBJ2-2; D: -; V: TRBV28; size: once; DNA: TGTGCCAGCGTTCGTGGTTTATTCTCCCGGGAGTGGTTCACCGGGGAGCTGTTTTTT; CDR3: CASVRGLFSREWFTGELFF
J: TRBJ2-1; D: -; V: TRBV7-9; size: once; DNA: TGTGCCAGCAGCCCTCGGTTGTGGGCGGGGCGACAGTTCTTC; CDR3: CASSPRLWAGRQFF
J: TRBJ1-4; D: -; V: TRBV9; size: -; DNA: TGTGCCAGCAGCGGCTCCAGGGGCAGGGTTGCTAATGAAAAACTGTTTTTT; CDR3: CASSGSRGRVANEKLFF
J: TRBJ1-4; D: TRBD1; V: TRBV7-8; size: -; DNA: TGTGCCAGCAGCTTAGAGGGGGCAGCGTATGAAAAACTGTTTTTT; CDR3: CASSLEGAAYEKLFF
J: TRBJ2-1; D: TRBD2; V: TRBV9; size: -; DNA: TGTGCCAGCAGTGGTTTCGGGGCTAGCGGGGCCTACAATGAGCAGTTCTTC; CDR3: CASSGFGASGAYNEQFF
J: TRBJ1-3; D: -; V: TRBV7-5; size: -; DNA: TGTGCCAGAAGCTTCCGGCGGCCGGGCCCTGGGTTGAGCTCTGGAAACACCATATATTTT; CDR3: CARSFRRPGPGLSSGNTIYF
J: TRBJ2-1; D: TRBD2; V: TRBV13; size: -; DNA: TGTGCCAGCAGCCGGCGTAGCGGGAGCAAGCCTTATGAGCAGTTCTTC; CDR3: CASSRRSGSKPYEQFF
J: TRBJ2-7; D: TRBD2; V: TRBV5-4; size: -; DNA: TGTGCCAGCAGCCCCCCGGGCAGCGGGAGTCTCTACGAGCAGTACTTC; CDR3: CASSPPGSGSLYEQYF
J: TRBJ1-1; D: TRBD1; V: TRBV30; size: -; DNA: TGTGCCTGGAGTGTTGGGACAGGGTCCACTGAAGCTTTCTTT; CDR3: CAWSVGTGSTEAFF
J: TRBJ2-7; D: TRBD2; V: TRBV7-8; size: once; DNA: TGTGCCAGCAGCTTCTTTAGGGCTAGCGGGAGGACCTACGAGCAGTACTTC; CDR3: CASSFFRASGRTYEQYF